This TCR beta chain was sequenced in a study of cytomegalovirus exposure and HLA in healthy donors. This CDR3 comprises 13 residues. V gave up 4 bases and J gave up 2 bases, with 9 bases separating them. The V gene's germline CDR1 is SGHRS and CDR2 YFSETQ. PCR amplification relied on 60 Vbeta primers (plus 13 Jbeta primers). Sequencing was performed with immunoSEQ multiplex PCR; in TCRdb, only in-frame clones are kept and a portion is missing. The sample consists of under 200,000 clones, 70% to 80% of them appearing once. Worth noting for this clone: No antigen is known for it.

Study observations and caveats: The number of N-insertions in an Asian-associated ancestry cluster was reportedly below the roughly 670-donor mean in a later analysis.

Specimen: PBMCs. The chain links TRBV5-1 to TRBJ2-5; possible D gene TRBD1, 6 bases. The sequence was collected from a male donor in good health and CMV-seropositive. CDR3 nucleotide sequence: TGCGCCAGCAGCATCGGACAGCAAGAGACCCAGTACTTC. Translating gives CASSIGQQETQYF.